The entry below gives a single T cell receptor (beta chain) sequence along with its context. This record comes from a study of T cell changes during pregnancy in multiple sclerosis. The method was immunoSEQ multiplex PCR; TCRdb's version includes in-frame clones alone and lacks a portion of them. The data contain some 39,000 clones, 80% to 95% of them singletons. The sequencing here drew on CD4+ T cells from peripheral blood mononuclear cells, taken in the third trimester of pregnancy. This TCR was recovered from a female donor in good health, enrolled as a control in a pregnancy study.

This CDR3 reads CAIRAGPNTGELFF. For the CDR3, the DNA is TGTGCCATCAGGGCAGGGCCTAACACCGGGGAGCTGTTTTTT. J is TRBJ2-2 and V is TRBV10-3; D may be TRBD1 (5 bases). Germline lookup yields CDR1 ENHRY and CDR2 SYGVKD. V was pared by 6 bases and J by 2 bases, with 10 bases between. CDR3 length: 14 amino acids.